Described below is a single T cell receptor beta chain sequence and its context. No antigen is known for it. TCR beta cDNA was made from 450 to 600 ng total RNA with a constant-region primer. Sequencing libraries for TCR beta derived from three nested multiplex PCR rounds that used slightly modified ARM-PCR. The first two PCR rounds used TRBV1-TRBV30 forward primers with a C-beta reverse primer, 10 cycles each. TCRdb fed the multiplex PCR reads into MiXCR, producing one record per CDR3 protein. The data hold 310,000 or so distinct CDR3 sequences, with about 50% observed a single time. Unsorted whole blood supplied the blood RNA, and germline DNA was isolated too. This sample stems from a study of tumor-infiltrating lymphocytes in primary liver carcinoma. Study overall: Primary liver carcinomas in the patients were surgically resected. The study included patients who were men and women aged 30 to 69 years.

The study's findings and limits: The study found tumor-adjacent and tumor-blood pairs overlapped less than tumor region pairs.

This CDR3 comprises 12 residues. Germline loops: CDR1 MNHEY, CDR2 SVGEGT. V was cut by 8 bases and J by 2 bases, with 10 bases left in between. Sequenced material: peripheral blood. The genes are TRBV6-2 or TRBV6-3 and TRBJ2-7; unclear D gene. The sequence was collected from a woman aged 30 to 39 with primary liver carcinoma and hepatitis B virus infection. CDR3 region: CASQTSPYEQYF. CDR3 sequence (DNA): TGTGCCAGCCAAACCTCGCCCTACGAGCAGTACTTC.